These 10 T cell receptor beta chains came from one sample sequenced in a study of T-cell memory formation after mild COVID-19. Using its own MiXCR run on the 5' RACE reads, TCRdb lists one record per CDR3 protein. The table has 450,000 to 650,000 distinct CDR3 sequences, about a sixth seen once; the top ten hold around 12%. Material: PBMCs or a T cell subset sorted from them (not recorded which). These receptors were collected from an adult woman who had mild COVID-19 (a few samples of this study predate the infection). Cell type and time point are not known.

The chain joins TRBV6-2 or TRBV6-3 to TRBJ2-7; weak D call: TRBD2 (6 bases). V dropped 2 bases and J dropped 2 bases, with 22 bases sitting between them. Germline assignment: CDR1 MNHEY and CDR2 SVGEGT. This CDR3 region has 18 residues. CDR3 sequence (DNA): TGTGCCAGCAGTTACCTGGGAGGAGGTAGCGGAAGCACCTACGAGCAGTACTTC. Its protein product is CASSYLGGGSGSTYEQYF.

The V and J genes are TRBV2 and TRBJ1-2, with D tentatively TRBD1 (5 bases). CDR3 length equals 15 residues. Trimming removed 6 bases at V and 6 bases at J, with 20 bases between. CDR1 and CDR2 (germline): SNHLY, FYNNEI. The CDR3 DNA sequence: TGTGCCAGCAGCAGTGTCGGGACGCCGGGTAATGGCTACACCTTC. Its protein is CASSSVGTPGNGYTF.

This chain links TRBV7-2 with TRBJ2-7, with TRBD2 matching 10 bases. CDR1 is SGHTA and CDR2 is FQGNSA in the germline V gene. The CDR3 is 19 amino acids. The J segment lost 2 bases and the V segment lost 3 bases, leaving 16 bases of the junction unmatched. CDR3 coding DNA: TGTGCCAGCAGCTTTCGACTAGCGGGTAGAAGATTAGATACCTACGAGCAGTACTTC. This encodes CASSFRLAGRRLDTYEQYF. The variable domain in full, with the rest retrieved from reference TRBV7-2 and TRBJ2-7, is GAGVSQSPSNKVTEKGKDVELRCDPISGHTALYWYRQSLGQGLEFLIYFQGNSAPDKSGLPSDRFSAERTGGSVSTLTIQRTQQEDSAVYLCASSFRLAGRRLDTYEQYFGPGTRLTVT.

This clonotype was counted between two and nine times. V usage is TRBV11-3 and J usage is TRBJ2-2, with 8 positions matching TRBD1. Trimming removed 2 bases from V and 5 bases from J; junction bases left unmatched: 4. The CDR3 consists of 15 residues. CDR1 is SGHNT and CDR2 is YENEEA in the germline V gene. CDR3 sequence: CASSLSRGQTGELFF. CDR3 nucleotide sequence: TGTGCCAGCAGCTTATCCAGGGGGCAGACCGGGGAGCTGTTTTTT.

The chain couples TRBV6-2 or TRBV6-3 to TRBJ2-7; D possibly corresponds to TRBD2 (6 bases). Germline-derived CDR1 and CDR2 are MNHEY and SVGEGT. Trimming removed 8 bases at V and 6 bases at J, with 29 bases between. The CDR3 spans 17 residues. CDR3 bases: TGTGCCAGCTTACCACGCGGGGAGCGCAAGCTCGGTCTCGAGCAGTACTTC. Translation: CASLPRGERKLGLEQYF.

This clonotype was seen only a few times. In DNA, the CDR3 is TGCAGCGTTGTAATCCAGCGGGCAGCCTACGAGCAGTACTTC. As protein: CSVVIQRAAYEQYF. This rearrangement joins TRBV29-1 to TRBJ2-7; perhaps TRBD2 as D (6 bases). The V and J ends lost 4 bases and 2 bases respectively, with 15 bases between them. The CDR3 totals 14 residues. The germline V gene encodes CDR1 SQVTM and CDR2 ANQGSEA.

V is TRBV6-5 and J is TRBJ1-1; no clear D. The CDR3 has 15 residues. Trimming took off 2 bases at V and 0 bases at J, with 10 bases between the two ends. CDR1 is MNHEY, CDR2 SVGAGI, per germline. CDR3 protein: CASSYGLGLNTEAFF. The CDR3 DNA sequence: TGTGCCAGCAGTTACGGCCTGGGTTTGAACACTGAAGCTTTCTTT.

This chain uses TRBV4-3 with TRBJ2-3; TRBD2 matches 8 bases. V shed 0 bases and J 3 bases; nucleotides not matched to a gene: 5. The CDR3 runs 16 residues. Germline loops: CDR1 LGHNA, CDR2 YSLEER. As DNA, the CDR3 is TGCGCCAGCAGCCAAGATCCCAGCGGGAGTACAGATACGCAGTATTTT. Protein product: CASSQDPSGSTDTQYF.

V is TRBV5-1 and J is TRBJ2-6; D unclear. This CDR3 has 16 amino acids. Germline CDR1 is SGHRS and CDR2 is YFSETQ. V gave up 4 bases and J gave up 0 bases, with 11 bases separating them. CDR3 nucleotides: TGCGCCAGCAGCCTAACAACGGCCTCTGGGGCCAACGTCCTGACTTTC. It yields the protein CASSLTTASGANVLTF.

The gene calls are TRBV9 and TRBJ2-5; the D gene could be TRBD1 or TRBD2 (6 bases each). This CDR3 is built from 14 residues. Germline loops: CDR1 SGDLS, CDR2 YYNGEE. Trimming stripped 0 bases from V and 5 bases from J, with 11 bases between. CDR3 protein: CASSVDGGLETQYF. The CDR3 DNA is TGTGCCAGCAGCGTAGATGGGGGGCTGGAGACCCAGTACTTC.